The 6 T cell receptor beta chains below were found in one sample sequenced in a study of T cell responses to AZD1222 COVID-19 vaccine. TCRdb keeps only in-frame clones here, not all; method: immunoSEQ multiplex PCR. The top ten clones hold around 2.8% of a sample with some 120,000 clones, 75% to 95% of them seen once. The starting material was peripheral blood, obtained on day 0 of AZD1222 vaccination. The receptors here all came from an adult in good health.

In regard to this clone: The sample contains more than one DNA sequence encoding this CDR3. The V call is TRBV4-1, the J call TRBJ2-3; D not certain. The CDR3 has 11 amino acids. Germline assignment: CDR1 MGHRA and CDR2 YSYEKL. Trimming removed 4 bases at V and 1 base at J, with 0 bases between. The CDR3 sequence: CASSRTDTQYF. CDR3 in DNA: TGCGCCAGCAGCCGCACAGATACGCAGTATTTT.

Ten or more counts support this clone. The CDR3 sequence is CASSHGLAGEEQYF. CDR3 coding DNA: TGTGCCAGCAGCCACGGACTAGCGGGGGAGGAGCAGTACTTC. The chain is built from TRBV11-2 and TRBJ2-7, with 13 bases fitting TRBD2. This CDR3 region has 14 residues. CDR1 SGHAT and CDR2 FQNNGV come from the germline V gene. The ends lost 5 bases at V and 7 bases at J; junction bases unmatched: 5.

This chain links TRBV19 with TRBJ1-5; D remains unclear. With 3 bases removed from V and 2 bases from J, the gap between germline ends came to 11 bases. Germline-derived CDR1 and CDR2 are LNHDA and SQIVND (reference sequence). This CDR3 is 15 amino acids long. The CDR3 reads CASSMAGSGNQPQHF. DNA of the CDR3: TGTGCCAGTAGTATGGCGGGTAGTGGCAATCAGCCCCAGCATTTT.

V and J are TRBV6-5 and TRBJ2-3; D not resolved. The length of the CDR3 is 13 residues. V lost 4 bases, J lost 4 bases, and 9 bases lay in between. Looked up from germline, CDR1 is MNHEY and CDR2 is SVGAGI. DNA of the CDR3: TGTGCCAGCAGTTTAGCCACGCCAGATACGCAGTATTTT. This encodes CASSLATPDTQYF.

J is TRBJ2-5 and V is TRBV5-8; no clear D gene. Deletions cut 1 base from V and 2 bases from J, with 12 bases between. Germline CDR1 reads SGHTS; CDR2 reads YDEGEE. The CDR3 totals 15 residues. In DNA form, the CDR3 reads TGTGCCAGCAGCTTGTGGCAGGAGATTCAAGAGACCCAGTACTTC. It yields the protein CASSLWQEIQETQYF. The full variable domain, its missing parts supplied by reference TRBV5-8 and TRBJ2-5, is EAGVTQSPTHLIKTRGQQATLRCSPISGHTSVYWYQQALGLGLQFLLWYDEGEERNRGNFPPRFSGRQFPNYSSELNVNALELEDSALYLCASSLWQEIQETQYFGPGTRLLVL.

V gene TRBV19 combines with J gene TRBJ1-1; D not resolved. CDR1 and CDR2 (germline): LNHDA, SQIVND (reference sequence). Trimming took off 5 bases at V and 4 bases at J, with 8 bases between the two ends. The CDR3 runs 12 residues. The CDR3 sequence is CASSWRGTEAFF. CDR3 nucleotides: TGTGCCAGTAGTTGGAGAGGCACTGAAGCTTTCTTT.